Reported below is one T cell receptor (beta chain). The clone's antigen remains unknown. The sample holds no much larger clone one base away, and base qualities are not on file. PBMCs were isolated by density centrifugation and stained for CD3, CD4 and CD8, and CD4+ and CD8+ T cells were sorted on a FACSAria. Scalp biopsies and blood samples were obtained from unaffected controls. These data originate in a study of CD8+ T cells in alopecia areata (dated by TCRdb to between 2018 and 2020). Context from the whole study: High-throughput TCRbeta sequencing was used to examine T cell clonal expansion in alopecia areata in both the C3H/HeJ mouse model and human patients. On the human side, TCRbeta sequencing was run on scalp tissue and on sorted CD4+ and CD8+ peripheral blood T cells from healthy controls and from alopecia areata patients with either patchy or totalis/universalis disease. RNA was obtained with the PAXgene miRNA kit for fixed scalp, the miRNeasy kit for PBMCs, and the RNeasy kit for mouse skin. Clonality in the scalp was compared among normal scalp (n=4), patchy alopecia areata scalp (n=8), and alopecia totalis/universalis scalp (n=8). TCRbeta CDR3 regions were amplified by immunoSEQ multiplex PCR with 35 Vbeta forward and 13 Jbeta reverse primers.

Sequences GTSNPN (CDR1) and SVGIG (CDR2) are obtained from the germline V gene (reference sequence). From cysteine to phenylalanine, the CDR3 is 13 amino acids long. Only the CDR3 DNA is retained, 39 bases long and in frame from the first base. V drops 3 bases and J drops 1 base, leaving 7 bases in between. General conclusions and limits of the study: Compared with normal scalp, lesional scalp, particularly in alopecia totalis/universalis, had higher clonality and more expanded CD8+ clones, which suggests antigenic drive. Shared TCR sequences between patients were less evident than in mice, which may be partly attributable to HLA diversity in the patient population. Resident alphabeta T cells in normal human skin are also sequenced, complicating scalp TCR repertoire analysis, unlike mouse skin dominated by gammadelta T cells.

Libraries came from the immunoSEQ multiplex PCR assay. To provide template for TCR sequencing, every sample had RNA extracted and reverse transcribed into cDNA. First-strand cDNA was synthesized with SuperScript III using a 2:1 mix of oligo-dT and random hexamers. A synthetic immune receptor repertoire was used to measure amplification bias, and any remaining bias was corrected computationally. The authors' analysis ran thus. Raw reads were preprocessed to remove errors, and CDR3 was defined by IMGT conventions from the conserved cysteine to phenylalanine. To get clonality, Shannon entropy was normalized by log2 of the number of productive unique TCRs and the result was subtracted from 1. CD4 or CD8 identity of scalp clones was inferred by cross-referencing scalp TCRbeta sequences with sorted blood CD4 and CD8 repertoires. This immuneACCESS table, as held by TCRdb, lists in-frame sequences with V and J called but not all clones. Of the missing ones, under half trace to an unresolved V gene in checked studies; the others have no known cause. That table gives V, J and clone size, and the DNA gave D and trimming. The sample data list fewer than 150,000 clones, and over 60% of these were observed just once. 2.5% to 3.5% of the sample belongs to the ten largest clones.

In this chain, TRBV30 is recombined with TRBJ1-5; TRBD1 is perhaps the D gene, given 5 matching bases. Sequences were obtained from CD4+ T cells sorted from blood. The clonotype was recovered from a human donor in good health. The nucleotide sequence reads as follows: TGTGCCTGGAGGGGGGAAAGCAATCAGCCCCAGCATTTT. Its protein reads: CAWRGESNQPQHF.